Each of the 3 T cell receptor beta chains below was sequenced from the same sample in a study of T cells in Graves' hyperthyroidism and ophthalmopathy. RNA transcripts gave rise to amplified TCR beta CDR3 regions. RT-PCR in the first round (using the HTBI primer set) targeted the TCR CDR3. From the multiplex PCR reads, TCRdb called clonotypes with MiXCR, one entry per CDR3 protein. The sample lists 500,000 to 650,000 distinct CDR3 sequences; around 20% were seen once. The source material was blood. The receptors stem from a middle-aged man with Graves' ophthalmopathy.

This clonotype was seen a few times. V and J are TRBV6-1 and TRBJ1-1, with D tentatively TRBD1 (5 bases). Trimming removed 8 bases from V and 3 bases from J, with 13 bases in between. The CDR3 consists of 13 residues. Germline CDR1 reads MNHNS; CDR2 reads SASEGT. The CDR3 sequence: CASGWGLYTEAFF. The DNA for the CDR3 is TGTGCCAGCGGTTGGGGCTTATACACTGAAGCTTTCTTT.

The chain uses TRBV5-1 and TRBJ2-2; TRBD1 is a possible D gene (6 bases). CDR3 length equals 15 residues. The ends were cut back, 5 bases at V and 4 bases at J, with 15 bases in the middle. In germline, CDR1 is SGHRS, CDR2 YFSETQ. The CDR3 DNA reads as TGCGCCAGCAGAGCCCGGGGACAAGCCACCGGGGAGCTGTTTTTT. It is translated as CASRARGQATGELFF.

This clonotype was found many times. This chain links TRBV6-1 with TRBJ2-5, with 8 bases aligning to TRBD2. The CDR3 spans 17 residues. The germline gives CDR1 MNHNS, CDR2 SASEGT. The trim removed 0 bases at V and 6 bases at J, leaving 12 bases unmatched. CDR3 nucleotides: TGTGCCAGCAGTGAAGCGCTCGGAGCGGGAGAGGTAAAGACCCAGTACTTC. This encodes CASSEALGAGEVKTQYF.